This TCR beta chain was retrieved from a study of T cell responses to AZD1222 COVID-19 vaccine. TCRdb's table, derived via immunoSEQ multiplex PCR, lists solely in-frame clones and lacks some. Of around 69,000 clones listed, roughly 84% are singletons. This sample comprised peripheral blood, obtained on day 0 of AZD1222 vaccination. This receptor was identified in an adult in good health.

CDR3 sequence reads: CSVESGTGWYEQYF. CDR3 sequence (DNA): TGCAGCGTTGAATCCGGGACAGGGTGGTACGAGCAGTACTTC. The rearrangement uses TRBV29-1 and TRBJ2-7; 9 nucleotides agree with TRBD1. Losses at the gene ends were 2 bases for V and 4 bases for J; bases not matched to a gene: 6. CDR1 and CDR2 (germline): SQVTM, ANQGSEA. CDR3 size: 14 residues.